Here is one T cell receptor beta chain with its context. One end of the junction fails to match germline, which may point to a read error. The CDR3 totals 12 residues. The V gene's germline CDR1 is SGHAT and CDR2 FQNNGV. Repertoires were generated with immunoSEQ multiplex PCR, while TCRdb's copy carries only in-frame clones and drops some. The table has roughly 200,000 clones, 65% to 80% seen once; the top ten hold about 13%. This sample stems from a study of blood T cell repertoires in COVID-19. Study-wide background: The United States, Italy and Spain supplied acute and convalescent COVID-19 samples. The analysed material was cDNA or gDNA that came from T cells, B-cell-depleted T cells, or PBMCs.

Sequences were obtained from peripheral blood. The chain has TRBV11-2 and TRBJ1-1; 7 bases line up with TRBD1. The TCR was taken from a man aged 45 to 65 who had recovered from COVID-19. The CDR3 loop reads CASSLAGGIAFF. CDR3 sequence (DNA): TGTGCCAGCAGTTTAGCAGGGGGTATAGCTTTCTTT.